This T cell receptor (beta chain) was retrieved from a study of identical twins. The CDR3 is 13 amino acids. In germline, CDR1 is LGHDT, CDR2 YNNKEL (reference sequence). Trimming shortened V by 3 bases and J by 3 bases, and 6 bases separated the two germline ends. This clonotype was detected ten times or more. One entry per CDR3 protein, called by TCRdb with MiXCR from the 5' RACE reads. In the table there are roughly 250,000 distinct CDR3 sequences, 6% to 8.5% of which are singletons. These data were likewise used in another study, on yellow fever vaccine responses in identical twins.

The sample was CD8+ T cells sorted from blood. The clonotype originates from a woman aged 18 to 35 in good health. The rearrangement links TRBV3-1 to TRBJ2-1; D is ambiguous. Written as DNA, the CDR3 is TGTGCCAGCAGCCAGTTCGGCTACAATGAGCAGTTCTTC. Its protein product is CASSQFGYNEQFF.